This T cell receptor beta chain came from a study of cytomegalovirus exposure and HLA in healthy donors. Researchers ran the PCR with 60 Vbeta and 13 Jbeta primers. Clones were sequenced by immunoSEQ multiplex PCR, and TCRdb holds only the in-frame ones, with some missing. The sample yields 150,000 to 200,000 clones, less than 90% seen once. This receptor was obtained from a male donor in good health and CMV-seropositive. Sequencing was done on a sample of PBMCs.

The chain's CDR3 is CASSRPLGGGSSNEQYF. CDR3 coding DNA: TGTGCCAGCAGTCGGCCCCTGGGTGGCGGGAGTTCGAACGAGCAGTACTTC. This rearrangement joins TRBV28 to TRBJ2-7, with TRBD2 matching 7 bases. The CDR3 has 17 amino acids. The germline CDR1 and CDR2 sequences are MDHEN and SYDVKM. With 5 bases clipped from V and 5 bases from J, the junction kept 18 bases outside the gene matches.